These T cell receptor beta chains were read from a single sample in a study of T cell responses to AZD1222 COVID-19 vaccine. Sequenced by immunoSEQ multiplex PCR; TCRdb stores in-frame clones only, minus some. This sample has approximately 150,000 clones, with more than 85% found just once. Sequenced here: peripheral blood, sampled on day 0 of AZD1222 vaccination. The receptors originated from an adult in good health. Both conserved end residues are part of each CDR3. A D gene is named only where the DNA matches it firmly. Size is stated for part of the rows, as once, few or many counts, or as a class when the clone is expanded.

abundance	v_gene	d_gene	j_gene	CDR3aa	CDR3nt
NA	TRBV5-1	NA	TRBJ2-1	CASSLALGYEQFF	TGCGCCAGCAGCTTGGCCTTGGGGTATGAGCAGTTCTTC
NA	TRBV5-6	TRBD1	TRBJ1-6	CASSRRTGNSPLHF	TGTGCCAGCAGCCGACGGACAGGAAATTCACCCCTCCACTTT
NA	TRBV7-2	TRBD2	TRBJ2-7	CASSSYLAGGPSGEQYF	TGTGCCAGCAGCTCATACCTAGCGGGGGGACCCTCAGGCGAGCAGTACTTC
NA	TRBV6-5	TRBD1	TRBJ1-4	CASQQGAREKLFF	TGTGCGAGTCAACAGGGGGCAAGGGAAAAACTGTTTTTT
NA	TRBV3-1/TRBV3-2	NA	TRBJ1-5	CASSQDNSYQPQHF	TGTGCCAGCAGCCAAGATAACAGCTATCAGCCCCAGCATTTT
NA	TRBV12-3/TRBV12-4	NA	TRBJ1-1	CASSVSGTTTFF	TGTGCCAGCAGTGTCTCAGGGACTACAACTTTCTTT
once	TRBV3-1/TRBV3-2	NA	TRBJ1-5	CASSQGYNQPQHF	TGTGCCAGCAGCCAGGGATACAATCAGCCCCAGCATTTT
NA	TRBV6-5	NA	TRBJ2-1	CASTPVTGYYNEQFF	TGTGCCAGCACGCCGGTAACGGGGTACTACAATGAGCAGTTCTTC
NA	TRBV7-9	NA	TRBJ2-5	CASSSHTSGVRETQYF	TGTGCCAGCAGCTCGCACACTAGTGGGGTCCGAGAGACCCAGTACTTC
NA	TRBV9	NA	TRBJ1-2	CASSVGDRNGGYTF	TGTGCCAGCAGCGTAGGAGACAGAAACGGGGGCTACACCTTC
NA	TRBV2	NA	TRBJ1-1	CASRPTKTTEAFF	TGTGCCAGCAGACCGACGAAGACAACTGAAGCTTTCTTT
NA	TRBV19	NA	TRBJ1-1	CASRQGLNTEAFF	TGTGCCAGTAGGCAGGGTCTGAACACTGAAGCTTTCTTT
NA	TRBV7-8	NA	TRBJ2-5	CASSPGQVETQYF	TGTGCCAGCAGCCCAGGCCAGGTGGAGACCCAGTACTTC
NA	TRBV7-7	TRBD2	TRBJ2-5	CASSLGGGAGETQYF	TGTGCTAGCAGCTTAGGCGGGGGGGCGGGTGAGACCCAGTACTTC
NA	TRBV11-2	TRBD2	TRBJ2-7	CASSSFGLAGARPYEQYF	TGTGCCAGCAGCAGCTTCGGACTAGCGGGGGCTCGCCCGTACGAGCAGTACTTC
NA	TRBV30	NA	TRBJ1-2	CACWADYGYTF	TGTGCCTGCTGGGCAGACTATGGCTACACCTTC
NA	TRBV19	NA	TRBJ1-5	CASNDRSREPQHF	TGTGCCAGTAATGATAGGTCTAGGGAGCCCCAGCATTTT
NA	TRBV2	TRBD1	TRBJ1-1	CASSEGTGIEAFF	TGTGCCAGCAGTGAAGGGACAGGGATTGAAGCTTTCTTT
once	TRBV10-3	NA	TRBJ1-5	CAISEGHFSNQPQHF	TGTGCCATCAGTGAGGGACACTTTAGCAATCAGCCCCAGCATTTT
NA	TRBV28	NA	TRBJ1-1	CASSLSGVITEAFF	TGTGCCAGCAGCCTATCGGGGGTTATCACTGAAGCTTTCTTT
NA	TRBV7-9	TRBD1	TRBJ1-2	CASSLAGTGGDGYTF	TGTGCCAGCAGCCTCGCCGGGACAGGGGGCGATGGCTACACCTTC
NA	TRBV15	NA	TRBJ1-2	CATWGVGDTYGYTF	TGTGCCACCTGGGGGGTAGGGGATACTTATGGCTACACCTTC
NA	TRBV5-1	NA	TRBJ2-2	CASSLEAGELFF	TGCGCCAGCAGCTTAGAGGCCGGGGAGCTGTTTTTT
NA	TRBV30	NA	TRBJ1-2	CAWSRSQGAGYTF	TGTGCCTGGAGTCGGTCGCAGGGCGCTGGCTACACCTTC
NA	TRBV5-8	TRBD2	TRBJ2-1	CASNLPPGLASDEQFF	TGTGCCAGCAACCTACCGCCGGGACTAGCTTCTGATGAGCAGTTCTTC
NA	TRBV7-9	NA	TRBJ2-1	CASSGGGRSYNEQFF	TGTGCCAGCAGCGGGGGGGGCCGCTCCTACAATGAGCAGTTCTTC
NA	TRBV5-6	TRBD1	TRBJ2-1	CASSRRTGSYNEQFF	TGTGCCAGCAGCCGTCGGACAGGCTCCTACAATGAGCAGTTCTTC
NA	TRBV12-3/TRBV12-4	NA	TRBJ2-3	CASSLRLADTQYF	TGTGCCAGCAGCCTCCGACTTGCAGATACGCAGTATTTT
NA	TRBV4-3	NA	TRBJ1-5	CASSPEYDQPQHF	TGCGCCAGCAGCCCAGAGTATGATCAGCCCCAGCATTTT
NA	TRBV2	NA	TRBJ1-2	CASSSTGNNYGYTF	TGTGCCAGCAGTTCAACCGGCAATAACTATGGCTACACCTTC
NA	TRBV4-1	NA	TRBJ1-1	CASSTGHTTEAFF	TGCGCCAGCAGCACGGGACATACCACTGAAGCTTTCTTT